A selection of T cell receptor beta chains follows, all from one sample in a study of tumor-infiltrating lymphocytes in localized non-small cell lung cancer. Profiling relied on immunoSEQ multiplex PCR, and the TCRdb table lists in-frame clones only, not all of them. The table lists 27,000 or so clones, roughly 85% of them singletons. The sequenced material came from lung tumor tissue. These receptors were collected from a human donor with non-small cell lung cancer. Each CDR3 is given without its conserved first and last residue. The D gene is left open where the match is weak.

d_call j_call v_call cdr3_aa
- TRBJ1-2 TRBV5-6 ASSLELAYT
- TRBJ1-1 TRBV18 ASSPSEGMNTEAF
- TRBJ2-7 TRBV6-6 ASRVTAPPYEQY
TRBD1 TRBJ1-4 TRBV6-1 ASSGTGGITNEKLF
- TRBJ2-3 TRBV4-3 ASSQGSAGTVTQY
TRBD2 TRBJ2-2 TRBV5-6 ASSLMGGLLFTGELF
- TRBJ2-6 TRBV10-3 AISDEGTGANVLT
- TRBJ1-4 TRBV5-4 ASSFGGRLEKLF
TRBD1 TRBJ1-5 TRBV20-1 SAGDRVQH
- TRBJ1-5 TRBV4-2 ASSPTRDTNQPQH
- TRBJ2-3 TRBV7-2 ASSLLRGGDTQY
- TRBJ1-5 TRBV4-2 ASSQDSGSKPQH
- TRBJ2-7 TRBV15 ATSMGISYEQY
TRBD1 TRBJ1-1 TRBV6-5 ASSSAPRDSVSF
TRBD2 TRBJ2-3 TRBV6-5 ASSPGGGVTDTQY
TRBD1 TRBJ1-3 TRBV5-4 ASSSGQARSGNTIY
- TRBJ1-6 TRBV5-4 ASSLDRYNSPLH
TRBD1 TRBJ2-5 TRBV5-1 ASSLGDRAGQETQY
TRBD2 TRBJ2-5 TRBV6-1 ASGSTSGHQETQY
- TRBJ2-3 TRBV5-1 ASSLERGSHTQY
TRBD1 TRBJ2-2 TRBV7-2 ASSSGQGASGELF
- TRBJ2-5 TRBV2 AGSKAGETQY
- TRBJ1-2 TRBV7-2 ASSLGQVIDGYT
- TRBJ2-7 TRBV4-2 ASSQGLGTHYEQY
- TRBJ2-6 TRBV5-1 ASYKAPGANVLT
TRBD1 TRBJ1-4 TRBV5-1 ASSLTPQGAGEKLF
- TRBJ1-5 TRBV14 ASSQTPQGSKPQH
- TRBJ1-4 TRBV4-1 ASSQDSVGKLF
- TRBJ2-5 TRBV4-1 ASSPTPETQY
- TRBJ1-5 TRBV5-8 ASSTNRQEGNQPQH
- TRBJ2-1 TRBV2 ASSEGLPGAEQF
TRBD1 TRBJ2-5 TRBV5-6 ASTFDRGEETQY
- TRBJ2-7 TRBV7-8 ASSLVVIPGKTNYEQY
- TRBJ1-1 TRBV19 ASRLAGGDEAF
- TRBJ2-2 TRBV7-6 ATATIPNTGELF
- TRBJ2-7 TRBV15 ATSRDLGFEQY
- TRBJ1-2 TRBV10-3 AISETGPYT
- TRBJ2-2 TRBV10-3 AIRDSTGELF
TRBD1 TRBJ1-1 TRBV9 ASSAQGANTEAF
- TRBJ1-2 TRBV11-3 ASSLAGNYGYT
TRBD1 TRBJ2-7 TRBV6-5 ASSTAGGEQY
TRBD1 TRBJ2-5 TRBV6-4 ASRKPKGQDGETQY
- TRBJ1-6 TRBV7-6 ASSLGGGAYNSPLH
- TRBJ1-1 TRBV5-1 ASSFQERQNTEAF
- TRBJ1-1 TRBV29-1 SVAKNRNTEAF
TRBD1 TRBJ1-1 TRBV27 ASSPGQGRAF
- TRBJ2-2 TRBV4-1 ASSQDSRGAGGELF
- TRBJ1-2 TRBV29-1 SVPGGKGYT
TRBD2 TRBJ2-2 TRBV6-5 ASSPGLAGELF
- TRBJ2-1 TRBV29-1 SVEEGGEPSSYNEQF
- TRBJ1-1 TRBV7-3 ASSQGTNTEAF
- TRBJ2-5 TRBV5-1 ASSFLETQY
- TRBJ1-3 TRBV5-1 ASSFAMGGFGNTIY
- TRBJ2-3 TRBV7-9 ASSLDPGRSTDTQY
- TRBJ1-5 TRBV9 ASGQGDQPQH
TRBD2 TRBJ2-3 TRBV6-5 ASSYSGGEVDTQY
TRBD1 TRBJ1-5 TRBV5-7 ASSSNRGQDSNQPQH
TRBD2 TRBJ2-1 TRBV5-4 ASSPRGRGVQEQF
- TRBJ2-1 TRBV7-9 ASSFTPGTNSYNEQF